This T cell receptor beta chain comes out of a study of post-analysis software for immune sequencing data. Study results and caveats: Among multiple sclerosis patients, normalized Chao1 diversity was significantly below that of controls. By F measure, samples from a shared preparation batch strongly co-clustered. A handful of TRBV segments (TRBV5-6, TRBV5-1 and TRBV20-1 among them) occurred more frequently in patients than in controls.

In its sample, this clonotype was seen many times. Its antigen is undetermined. Sequencing libraries made from TCR beta cDNA carried unique molecular identifiers. From roughly 1 to 10 million T cells, around 500,000 cDNA molecules were obtained. In TCRdb, the PCR reads were re-called with MiXCR into one record per CDR3 protein. The sample contains fewer than 850,000 distinct CDR3 sequences, about 32% of which appear only once. After removal of 2 bases from V and 6 bases from J, the junction contained 4 bases not matched to a gene. The CDR3 has 14 residues. The germline gives CDR1 MDHEN, CDR2 SYDVKM. The rearrangement joins TRBV28 to TRBJ2-1, with TRBD2 matching over 7 bases. Sequencing was carried out using blood. This clonotype was sampled from a girl aged 10-17 years with multiple sclerosis. This CDR3 reads CASSLAGEGNEQFF. DNA for the CDR3: TGTGCCAGCAGTTTAGCGGGAGAGGGCAATGAGCAGTTCTTC.